The rows below give T cell receptor beta chains drawn from one sample of a study of blood T cell repertoires in COVID-19. Here immunoSEQ multiplex PCR was the method, and the copy in TCRdb shows in-frame clones only, minus some. The sample records tens of thousands of clones, 85% to 95% being singletons. What was sequenced was peripheral blood. Receptors were obtained from a human donor in a cohort sampled during active COVID-19. The CDR3 runs from the conserved cysteine through the conserved F or W. D genes are given only for firm matches. Some rows have no size entry. The others give once, few or many, or a class for an expanded clone.

>NA|TRBV7-8|TRBJ1-6|NA
TGTGCCAGCAGCCCCCCAGGAGGGGTAGGTTCACCCCTCCACTTT
CASSPPGGVGSPLHF
>NA|TRBV5-1|TRBJ2-3|TRBD1
TGCGCCAGCAGCTTGGGTTCGGGACAGGGAAGGGGTACGCAGTATTTT
CASSLGSGQGRGTQYF
>few|TRBV7-2|TRBJ1-6|NA
TGTGCCAGCAGCAACAGGGTAGGAGGTTCACCCCTCCACTTT
CASSNRVGGSPLHF
>NA|TRBV19|TRBJ1-5|TRBD1
TGTGCCAGTTATCCTCCAGGGGGTAATCAGCCCCAGCATTTT
CASYPPGGNQPQHF
>NA|TRBV6-2/TRBV6-3|TRBJ2-1|NA
TGTGCCAGCAGTTACTCGACGGGGAGCTCCTACAATGAGCAGTTCTTC
CASSYSTGSSYNEQFF
>NA|TRBV11-3|TRBJ2-2|NA
TGTGCCAGCAGCTTAGAGGCAGGGGTTTCCGCGACGAGGGAGCTGTTTTTT
CASSLEAGVSATRELFF
>NA|TRBV29-1|TRBJ2-5|NA
TGCAGCGTCGGACAGAGTCAAGAGACCCAGTACTTC
CSVGQSQETQYF
>NA|TRBV19|TRBJ1-5|TRBD1
TGTGCCAGTAGTATAGATCTATGGGCCGGGACAGGGTCCTTCGACGGGCAGCCCCAGCATTTT
CASSIDLWAGTGSFDGQPQHF
>NA|TRBV18|TRBJ2-5|NA
TGTGCCAGCTCACCATCAGAGGTGACGGACCAGTACTTC
CASSPSEVTDQYF
>NA|TRBV9|TRBJ2-5|NA
TGTGCCAGCAGCGTAGATGGGAGTATGGAGACCCAGTACTTC
CASSVDGSMETQYF
>NA|TRBV5-1|TRBJ2-7|TRBD1
TGCGCCAGCAGCTTATCTGTAGGACAGGGGTACGAGCAGTACTTC
CASSLSVGQGYEQYF
>NA|TRBV18|TRBJ2-2|NA
TGTGCCAGCTCACCAAAATGGAGTGGAGGGGCCGGGGAGCTGTTTTTT
CASSPKWSGGAGELFF
>NA|TRBV21-1|TRBJ2-5|NA
TGTGCCAGCAGCAAAGCGAGAAACAGGGAAGAGGAGACCCAGTACTTC
CASSKARNREEETQYF
>NA|TRBV9|TRBJ2-3|TRBD1
TGTGCCAGCAGCTTCGGACAGGGCACAGATACGCAGTATTTT
CASSFGQGTDTQYF
>NA|TRBV9|TRBJ1-6|NA
TGTGCCAGCAGCTTCTTACAGGGCTATAATTCACCCCTCCACTTT
CASSFLQGYNSPLHF
>NA|TRBV27|TRBJ2-5|TRBD1
TGTGCCAGCAGTTTAGGGACAGGGGGGCAAGAGACCCAGTACTTC
CASSLGTGGQETQYF
>NA|TRBV19|TRBJ1-6|NA
TGTGCCAGTTCCGGACAGCCACCCTATAATTCACCCCTCCACTTT
CASSGQPPYNSPLHF
>NA|TRBV27|TRBJ2-7|NA
TGTGCCAGCAGTCTTCAAGGTTCAGGGAACTACGAGCAGTACTTC
CASSLQGSGNYEQYF
>NA|TRBV7-9|TRBJ2-3|NA
TGTGCCAGCAGGGGGGGACAGCACACAGATACGCAGTATTTT
CASRGGQHTDTQYF
>NA|TRBV30|TRBJ1-5|NA
TGTGCCTGGAGTGCAGGGTATCAGCCCCAGCATTTT
CAWSAGYQPQHF
>NA|TRBV4-2|TRBJ2-3|TRBD2
TGTGCCAGCAGCCCGGGACTAGCGGGAGGGCCGGGGACAGATACGCAGTATTTT
CASSPGLAGGPGTDTQYF
>NA|TRBV27|TRBJ2-7|TRBD1
TGTGCCAGCAGTTTTATCCGGACAGGGGCCTACGAGCAGTACTTC
CASSFIRTGAYEQYF
>NA|TRBV10-3|TRBJ2-5|TRBD2
TGTGCCATCGGCGTCAAGCGGGGGCCTCAAGAGACCCAGTACTTC
CAIGVKRGPQETQYF
>NA|TRBV4-1|TRBJ2-7|TRBD1
TGCGCCAGCAGCCAAGATCTGGGGACAGGTTACTACGAGCAGTACTTC
CASSQDLGTGYYEQYF
>NA|TRBV5-4|TRBJ2-2|NA
TGTGCCAGCAGCCCCGCTAGCAACCTGGCCGGGGAGCTGTTTTTT
CASSPASNLAGELFF
>NA|TRBV21-1|TRBJ2-2|NA
TGTGCCAGCAGCAAAGCGCTTTTTATCGGGGATCCCCCCGATAACCCTACAAACACCTGGGAGCTGTTTTTT
CASSKALFIGDPPDNPTNTWELFF
>once|TRBV5-6|TRBJ2-1|TRBD1
TGTGCCAGCAGGAGAGGGACAGACAATGAGCAGTTCTTC
CASRRGTDNEQFF
>NA|TRBV10-3|TRBJ2-2|NA
TGTGCCATCAGTGAGGCCGCCAGTACCGGGGAGCTGTTTTTT
CAISEAASTGELFF
>NA|TRBV11-2|TRBJ1-4|TRBD1
TGTGCCAGCACCCCCGGACAGGGGCAAGAAGAAAAACTGTTTTTT
CASTPGQGQEEKLFF
>NA|TRBV27|TRBJ1-3|TRBD1
TGTGCCAGCAGTGAAACCGGGACAGCCCCTCGAAACACCATATATTTT
CASSETGTAPRNTIYF
>NA|TRBV6-4|TRBJ2-2|NA
TGTGCCAGCAGTGAGGAGGGGGCGCCCGGGGAGCTGTTTTTT
CASSEEGAPGELFF
>NA|TRBV4-3|TRBJ1-2|NA
TGCGCCAGCAGCCAAGATGGGGGAGGGTTATTGAACTATGGCTACACCTTC
CASSQDGGGLLNYGYTF
>NA|TRBV27|TRBJ2-7|NA
TGTGCCAGCAGTTTATATTCTGGGGCAGGGGATTCCTACGAGCAGTACTTC
CASSLYSGAGDSYEQYF
>NA|TRBV14|TRBJ2-1|TRBD2
TGTGCCAGCAGTCCCAGCGGGAACTCCTACAATGAGCAGTTCTTC
CASSPSGNSYNEQFF
>NA|TRBV3-1/TRBV3-2|TRBJ1-1|TRBD1
TGTGCCAGCAGCCAAGACAGGGGGCTGGGTACGAACACTGAAGCTTTCTTT
CASSQDRGLGTNTEAFF
>few|TRBV2|TRBJ1-6|NA
TGTGCCAGCAGTCAGGGCATTTCGAGTACTTCACCCCTCCACTTT
CASSQGISSTSPLHF
>NA|TRBV11-1|TRBJ2-2|NA
TGTGCCAGCAGCCTCCCGTCCACCGGGGAGCTGTTTTTT
CASSLPSTGELFF
>NA|TRBV10-3|TRBJ1-1|NA
TGTGCCATCAGTGAGGGCCGGGGCACTGAAGCTTTCTTT
CAISEGRGTEAFF
>NA|TRBV6-2/TRBV6-3|TRBJ1-2|NA
TGTGCCAGCAGTCGACCCGCGACAGGCTATGGCTACACCTTC
CASSRPATGYGYTF